This TCR beta chain emerged from a study of blood T cell repertoires in COVID-19. Original methodology: Quantification of nucleated cells was approximated via reference gene primer amplification. Profiling relied on immunoSEQ multiplex PCR, and the TCRdb table lists in-frame clones only, not all of them. That table is the source of V, J and clone size, and D and trimming were worked out from the DNA. Of some 160,000 clones listed, roughly 80% are singletons. The germline V gene encodes CDR1 LGHNA and CDR2 YNFKEQ. This CDR3 is built from 13 residues. V lost 4 bases and J 7 bases, leaving 14 bases between the germline ends.

The sample consisted of peripheral blood. This receptor was obtained from a man over 45 with active or convalescent COVID-19. V gene TRBV4-2 combines with J gene TRBJ2-7, with a possible D match to TRBD2 (5 bases). The CDR3 nucleotides are TGTGCCAGCAGCCTGACCCTTACTAGTGAGCAGTACTTC. Encoded protein: CASSLTLTSEQYF.